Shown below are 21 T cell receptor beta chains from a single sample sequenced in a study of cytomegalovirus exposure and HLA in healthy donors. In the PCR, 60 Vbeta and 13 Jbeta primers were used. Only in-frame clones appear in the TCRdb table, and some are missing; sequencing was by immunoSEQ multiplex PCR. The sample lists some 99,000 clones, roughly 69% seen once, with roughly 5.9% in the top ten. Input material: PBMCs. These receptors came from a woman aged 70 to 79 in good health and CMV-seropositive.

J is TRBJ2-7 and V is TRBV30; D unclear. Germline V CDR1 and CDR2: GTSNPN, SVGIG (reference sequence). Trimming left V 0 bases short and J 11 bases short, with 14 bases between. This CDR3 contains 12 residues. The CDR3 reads CAWSVQSPVEYF. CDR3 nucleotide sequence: TGTGCCTGGAGTGTACAATCGCCAGTGGAGTACTTC.

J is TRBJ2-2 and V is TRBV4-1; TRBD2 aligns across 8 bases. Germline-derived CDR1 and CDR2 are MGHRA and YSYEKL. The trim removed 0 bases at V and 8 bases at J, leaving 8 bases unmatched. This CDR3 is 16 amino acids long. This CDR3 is CASSQEGRGGSGELFF. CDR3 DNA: TGCGCCAGCAGCCAAGAAGGCCGGGGGGGCTCTGGGGAGCTGTTTTTT.

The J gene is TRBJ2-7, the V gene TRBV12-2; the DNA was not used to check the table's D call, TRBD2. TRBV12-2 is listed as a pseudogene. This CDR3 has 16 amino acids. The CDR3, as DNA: TGTGCAAGTCGCTTATTCGGAGGACTAGCGGGGCACGAGCAGTACTTC. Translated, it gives CASRLFGGLAGHEQYF.

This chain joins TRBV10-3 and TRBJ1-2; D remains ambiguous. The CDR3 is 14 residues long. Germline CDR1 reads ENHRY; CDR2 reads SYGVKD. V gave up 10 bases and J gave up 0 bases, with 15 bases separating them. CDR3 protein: CATEDNLPNYGYTF. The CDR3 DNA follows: TGTGCCACCGAGGATAATCTCCCTAACTATGGCTACACCTTC.

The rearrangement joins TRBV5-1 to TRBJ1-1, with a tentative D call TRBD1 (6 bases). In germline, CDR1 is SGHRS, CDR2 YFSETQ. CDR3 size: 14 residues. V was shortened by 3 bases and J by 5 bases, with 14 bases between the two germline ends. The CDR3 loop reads CASSSDSLGTEAFF. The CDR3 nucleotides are TGCGCCAGCAGCTCGGACAGCTTGGGGACTGAAGCTTTCTTT.

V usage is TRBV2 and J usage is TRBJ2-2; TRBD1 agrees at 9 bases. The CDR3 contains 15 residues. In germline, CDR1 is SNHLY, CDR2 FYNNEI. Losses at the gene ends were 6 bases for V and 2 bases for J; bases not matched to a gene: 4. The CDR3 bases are TGTGCCAGCAGCGGACAGGGGCGTAACACCGGGGAGCTGTTTTTT. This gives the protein CASSGQGRNTGELFF.

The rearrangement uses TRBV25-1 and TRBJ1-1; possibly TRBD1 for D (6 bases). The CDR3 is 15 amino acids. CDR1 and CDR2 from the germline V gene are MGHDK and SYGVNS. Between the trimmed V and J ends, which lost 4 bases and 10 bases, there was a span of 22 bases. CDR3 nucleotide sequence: TGTGCCAGCAGTGGGGGAGGTGGGGGGGCGTTTCGAGCTTTCTTT. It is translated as CASSGGGGGAFRAFF.

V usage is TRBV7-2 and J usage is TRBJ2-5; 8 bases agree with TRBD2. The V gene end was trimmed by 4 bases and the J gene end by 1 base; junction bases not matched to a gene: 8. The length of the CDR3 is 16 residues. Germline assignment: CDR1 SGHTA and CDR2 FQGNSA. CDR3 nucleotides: TGTGCCAGCAGCTGGTCGGCGGGGGGCACCCAAGAGACCCAGTACTTC. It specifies CASSWSAGGTQETQYF. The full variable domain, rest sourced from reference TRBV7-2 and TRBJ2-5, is GAGVSQSPSNKVTEKGKDVELRCDPISGHTALYWYRQSLGQGLEFLIYFQGNSAPDKSGLPSDRFSAERTGGSVSTLTIQRTQQEDSAVYLCASSWSAGGTQETQYFGPGTRLLVL.

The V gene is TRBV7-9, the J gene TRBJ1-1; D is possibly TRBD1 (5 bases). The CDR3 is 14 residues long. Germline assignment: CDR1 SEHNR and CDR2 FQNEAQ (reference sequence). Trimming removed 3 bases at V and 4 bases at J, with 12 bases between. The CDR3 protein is CASSLGPRATEAFF. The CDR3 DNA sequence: TGTGCCAGCAGCTTGGGGCCCCGTGCCACTGAAGCTTTCTTT. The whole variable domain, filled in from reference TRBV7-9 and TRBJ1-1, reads DTGVSQNPRHKITKRGQNVTFRCDPISEHNRLYWYRQTLGQGPEFLTYFQNEAQLEKSRLLSDRFSAERPKGSFSTLEIQRTEQGDSAMYLCASSLGPRATEAFFGQGTRLTVV.

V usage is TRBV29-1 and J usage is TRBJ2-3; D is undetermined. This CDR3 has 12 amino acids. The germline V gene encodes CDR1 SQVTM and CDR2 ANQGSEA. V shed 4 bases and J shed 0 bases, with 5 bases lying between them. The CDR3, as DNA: TGCAGCGTTGGACACAGCACAGATACGCAGTATTTT. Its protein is CSVGHSTDTQYF.

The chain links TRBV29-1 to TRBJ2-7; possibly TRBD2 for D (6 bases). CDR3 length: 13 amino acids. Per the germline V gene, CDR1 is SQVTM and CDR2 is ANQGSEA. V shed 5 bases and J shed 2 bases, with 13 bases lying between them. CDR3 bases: TGCAGCGTTCGCCGGGACTCAACCTACGAGCAGTACTTC. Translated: CSVRRDSTYEQYF.

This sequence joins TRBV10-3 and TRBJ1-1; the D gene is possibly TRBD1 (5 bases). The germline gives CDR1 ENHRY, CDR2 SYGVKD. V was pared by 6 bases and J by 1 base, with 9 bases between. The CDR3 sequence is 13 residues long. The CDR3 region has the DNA TGTGCCATCAGCCCGACAGAGAACACTGAAGCTTTCTTT. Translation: CAISPTENTEAFF.

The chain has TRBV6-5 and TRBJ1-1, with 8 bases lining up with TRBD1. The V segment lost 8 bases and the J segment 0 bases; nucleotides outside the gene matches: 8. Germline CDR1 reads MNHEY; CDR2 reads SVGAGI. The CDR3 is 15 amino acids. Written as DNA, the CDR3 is TGTGCCAGCCTTGGCAGGGGGCTTCTGAACACTGAAGCTTTCTTT. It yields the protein CASLGRGLLNTEAFF.

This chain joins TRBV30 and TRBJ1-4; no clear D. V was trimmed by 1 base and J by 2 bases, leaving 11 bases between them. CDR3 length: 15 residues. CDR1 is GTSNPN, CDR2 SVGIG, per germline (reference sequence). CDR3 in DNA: TGTGCCTGGAGTGCGGGGATGGCGACTAATGAAAAACTGTTTTTT. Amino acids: CAWSAGMATNEKLFF.

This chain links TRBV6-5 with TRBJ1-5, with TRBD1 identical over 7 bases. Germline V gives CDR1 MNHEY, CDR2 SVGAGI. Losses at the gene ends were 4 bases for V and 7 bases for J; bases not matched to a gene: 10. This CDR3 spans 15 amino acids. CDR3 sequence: CASSSSPRDSQPQHF. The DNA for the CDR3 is TGTGCCAGCAGTTCTAGCCCCCGGGACAGCCAGCCCCAGCATTTT.

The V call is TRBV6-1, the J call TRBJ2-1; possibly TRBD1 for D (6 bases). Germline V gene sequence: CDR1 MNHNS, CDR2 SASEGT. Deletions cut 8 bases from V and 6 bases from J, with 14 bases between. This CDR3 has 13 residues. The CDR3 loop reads CASGSGVTNEQFF. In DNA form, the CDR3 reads TGTGCCAGCGGGTCAGGGGTTACCAATGAGCAGTTCTTC.

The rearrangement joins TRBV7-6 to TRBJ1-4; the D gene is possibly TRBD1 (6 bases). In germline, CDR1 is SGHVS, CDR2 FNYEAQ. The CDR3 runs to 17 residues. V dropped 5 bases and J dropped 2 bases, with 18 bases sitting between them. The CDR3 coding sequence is TGTGCCAGCAGCGAAAATAACGGACAGCTCACTAATGAAAAACTGTTTTTT. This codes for CASSENNGQLTNEKLFF.

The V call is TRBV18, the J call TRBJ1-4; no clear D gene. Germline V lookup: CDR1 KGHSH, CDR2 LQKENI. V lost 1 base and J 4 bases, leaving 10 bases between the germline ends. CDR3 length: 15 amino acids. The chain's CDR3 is CASSPLSGVNEKLFF. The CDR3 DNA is TGTGCCAGCTCACCACTTTCCGGGGTTAATGAAAAACTGTTTTTT.

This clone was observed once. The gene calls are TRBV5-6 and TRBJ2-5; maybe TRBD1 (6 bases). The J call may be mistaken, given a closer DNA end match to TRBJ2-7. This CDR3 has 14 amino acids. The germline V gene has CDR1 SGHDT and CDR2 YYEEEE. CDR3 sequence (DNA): TGTGCCAGCAGCCTACAGGGCGTCTCCTACGAGCAGTACTTC. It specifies CASSLQGVSYEQYF.

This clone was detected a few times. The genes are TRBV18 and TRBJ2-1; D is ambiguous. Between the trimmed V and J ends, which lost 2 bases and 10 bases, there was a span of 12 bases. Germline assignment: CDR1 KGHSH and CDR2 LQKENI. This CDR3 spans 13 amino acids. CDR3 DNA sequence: TGTGCCAGCTCACCAGAGAAAGTCGGGGAGCAGTTCTTC. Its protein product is CASSPEKVGEQFF.

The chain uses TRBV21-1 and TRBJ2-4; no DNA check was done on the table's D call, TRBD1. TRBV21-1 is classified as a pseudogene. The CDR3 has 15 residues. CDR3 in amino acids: CASSKDRGPKNIQYF. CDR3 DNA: TGTGCCAGCAGCAAAGACAGGGGGCCCAAAAACATTCAGTACTTC.